The 9 T cell receptor beta chains below were found in one sample sequenced in a study of beta chain features in type 1 diabetes. TCRB transcripts that were expressed got sequenced, as all of the isolated RNA had been reverse transcribed. Using immunoSEQ multiplex PCR, the repertoire was profiled, and TCRdb retains in-frame clones only, with some absent. This sample has 250,000 to 350,000 clones, with about 15% found just once. The sequencing sample was made of central memory CD4+ T cells from blood. These receptors were obtained from a man between 25 and 39 years old in good health.

This clone was recorded a few times. The V call is TRBV11-2, the J call TRBJ1-2; D unclear. Germline CDR1 and CDR2: SGHAT and FQNNGV. Between the trimmed V and J ends, which lost 1 base and 9 bases, there was a span of 12 bases. The CDR3 length is 13 residues. The CDR3 DNA reads TGTGCCAGCAGCTTAGCAGGAGTCGGTAGCTACACCTTC. It yields the protein CASSLAGVGSYTF.

V usage is TRBV28 and J usage is TRBJ2-7, with D perhaps TRBD1 (5 bases). V was cut by 3 bases and J by 4 bases, with 10 bases left in between. The germline V gene has CDR1 MDHEN and CDR2 SYDVKM. This CDR3 has 13 amino acids. CDR3 sequence (DNA): TGTGCCAGCAGTTTTGGGGCCACTTACGAGCAGTACGTC. Translating it yields CASSFGATYEQYV.

This clone has ten or more counts. The chain links TRBV19 to TRBJ2-1; D tentatively reads TRBD1 or TRBD2 (5 bases each). Trimming cost V 7 bases and J 7 bases, with 17 bases left between them. This CDR3 is built from 14 residues. Germline V lookup: CDR1 LNHDA, CDR2 SQIVND (reference sequence). The CDR3 sequence: CASTGQGSRNEQFF. The CDR3 nucleotides are TGTGCCAGTACGGGGCAGGGCTCTCGGAATGAGCAGTTCTTC.

The V call is TRBV7-2, the J call TRBJ2-7, with D perhaps matching TRBD1 (6 bases). Germline lookup yields CDR1 SGHTA and CDR2 FQGNSA. Trimming removed 5 bases at V and 3 bases at J, with 11 bases between. The CDR3 has 13 amino acids. In nucleotides, the CDR3 is TGTGCCAGCAGCCGAGGGGGAATCTACGAGCAGTACTTC. As protein: CASSRGGIYEQYF.

There are a few counts of this clone. One end of the junction is discordant with germline, which a read error may explain. The J gene is TRBJ1-1, the V gene TRBV5-4, with TRBD1 identical over 8 bases. Germline CDR1 is SGHNT and CDR2 is YYREEE (reference sequence). The length of the CDR3 is 15 residues. The CDR3 sequence: CASSQETGVGTEAFF. CDR3 nucleotides: TGCGCCAGCAGCCAAGAGACAGGGGTTGGGACTGAAGCTTTCTTT.

This clone showed up just a few times. This specimen includes other DNA sequences encoding the same CDR3. The chain is built from TRBV30 and TRBJ1-2; D remains unclear. With 0 bases removed from V and 3 bases from J, the gap between germline ends came to 8 bases. The V gene's germline CDR1 is GTSNPN and CDR2 SVGIG (reference sequence). The CDR3 loop spans 13 amino acids. The CDR3 loop reads CAWSVRGDYGYTF. The CDR3 region has the DNA TGTGCCTGGAGTGTACGGGGAGACTATGGCTACACCTTC.

The chain combines TRBV7-2 with TRBJ2-1, with D maybe TRBD2 (7 bases). The V end lost 0 bases, the J end lost 7 bases, and 10 bases lay between the germline ends. The CDR3 length is 14 residues. Germline V gives CDR1 SGHTA, CDR2 FQGNSA. The CDR3 DNA follows: TGTGCCAGCAGCTTAGCGGCGGGGGCTAATGAGCAGTTCTTC. The encoded protein is CASSLAAGANEQFF.

This clone appeared a few times. The chain links TRBV7-2 to TRBJ2-5, with TRBD1 matching over 7 bases. The germline CDR1 and CDR2 sequences are SGHTA and FQGNSA. V dropped 1 base and J dropped 5; count of bases not matched to a gene: 4. This CDR3 has 14 amino acids. The CDR3 region has the DNA TGTGCCAGCAGCTTAGATAACAGGGGTGAGACCCAGTACTTC. It specifies CASSLDNRGETQYF.

This clone was observed a handful of times. The chain carries TRBV19 and TRBJ1-5, with D unclear. Germline CDR1 reads LNHDA; CDR2 reads SQIVND (reference sequence). V lost 5 bases and J 1 base, leaving 12 bases between the germline ends. The CDR3 is made up of 15 amino acids. The CDR3 sequence is CASSPVGGSNQPQHF. The CDR3, as DNA: TGTGCCAGTAGTCCGGTGGGCGGCAGCAATCAGCCCCAGCATTTT. Combining the CDR3 with reference TRBV19 and TRBJ1-5 gives the whole variable domain DGGITQSPKYLFRKEGQNVTLSCEQNLNHDAMYWYRQDPGQGLRLIYYSQIVNDFQKGDIAEGYSVSREKKESFPLTVTSAQKNPTAFYLCASSPVGGSNQPQHFGDGTRLSIL.